Shown below are 22 T cell receptor beta chains from a single sample sequenced in a study of shared clonotypes between healthy human individuals. Method: immunoSEQ multiplex PCR; TCRdb's copy keeps in-frame clones and lacks some. The sample has roughly 680,000 clones; roughly two thirds are singletons. Sequencing was performed on memory CD4+ T cells sorted from blood. Specified subset: CD45RA-negative fraction. The receptors were gathered from a woman in her 30s in good health.

The chain carries TRBV5-1 and TRBJ1-2, with 8 bases that match TRBD1. The V gene's germline CDR1 is SGHRS and CDR2 YFSETQ. The length of the CDR3 is 15 residues. With 1 base clipped from V and 8 bases from J, the junction kept 10 bases outside the gene matches. The CDR3 DNA reads TGCGCCAGCAGCTTGAGTTCAGGGGGCGAGGACGGCTACACCTTC. It yields the protein CASSLSSGGEDGYTF.

This clone was observed a few times. This chain uses TRBV7-9 with TRBJ1-1; tentative D call: TRBD1 (5 bases). The CDR3 totals 13 residues. Between the trimmed V and J ends, which lost 5 bases and 3 bases, there was a span of 10 bases. Per the germline V gene, CDR1 is SEHNR and CDR2 is FQNEAQ (reference sequence). CDR3 protein: CASSQIRDTEAFF. CDR3 bases: TGTGCCAGCAGCCAGATCAGGGACACTGAAGCTTTCTTT.

This sequence joins TRBV7-3 and TRBJ2-1; 8 bases match TRBD1. V lost 5 bases and J lost 7; bases outside the gene matches: 7. The CDR3 is 14 residues long. Germline values: CDR1 SGHTA, CDR2 FQGTGA. DNA for the CDR3: TGTGCCAGCAGCATTACAGGGGGGTCAAATGAGCAGTTCTTC. Amino acid sequence: CASSITGGSNEQFF.

The rearrangement uses TRBV6-5 and TRBJ1-2; D ambiguous. Looked up from germline, CDR1 is MNHEY and CDR2 is SVGAGI. CDR3 size: 13 residues. V was pared by 0 bases and J by 4 bases, with 6 bases between. The CDR3 loop is CASSYSGVYGYTF. DNA of the CDR3: TGTGCCAGCAGTTACTCGGGAGTCTATGGCTACACCTTC.

V gene TRBV27 combines with J gene TRBJ1-2; maybe TRBD1 (5 bases). Germline V lookup: CDR1 MNHEY, CDR2 SMNVEV (reference sequence). V was cut by 6 bases and J by 8 bases, with 16 bases left in between. The CDR3 has 13 amino acids. Here the CDR3 DNA reads TGTGCCAGCAGCCACCGGCGGGGGGACGGCTACACCTTC. It encodes CASSHRRGDGYTF.

V is TRBV18 and J is TRBJ2-2; 8 nucleotides line up with TRBD1. CDR1 and CDR2 (germline): KGHSH, LQKENI. With V trimmed by 1 base and J by 4 bases, 5 bases remained unmatched. The CDR3 is 16 residues long. CDR3 region: CASSPRQGAVTGELFF. CDR3 nucleotide sequence: TGTGCCAGCTCACCACGGCAGGGGGCGGTCACCGGGGAGCTGTTTTTT.

This rearrangement joins TRBV5-4 to TRBJ1-2, with D perhaps TRBD1 (6 bases). V gave up 3 bases and J gave up 5 bases, with 17 bases separating them. This CDR3 contains 15 residues. CDR1 is SGHNT and CDR2 is YYREEE in the germline V gene (reference sequence). The CDR3 DNA sequence: TGTGCCAGCAGCTCGACACCGGGACAAGATTATGGCTACACCTTC. This translates into CASSSTPGQDYGYTF. Filled out from reference TRBV5-4 and TRBJ1-2, the complete variable domain reads ETGVTQSPTHLIKTRGQQVTLRCSSQSGHNTVSWYQQALGQGPQFIFQYYREEENGRGNFPPRFSGLQFPNYSSELNVNALELDDSALYLCASSSTPGQDYGYTFGSGTRLTVV.

The genes are TRBV13 and TRBJ2-2; no reliable D call. Germline V gene sequence: CDR1 PRHDT, CDR2 FYEKMQ (reference sequence). The V end lost 2 bases, the J end lost 4 bases, and 17 bases lay between the germline ends. This CDR3 has 17 residues. In DNA, the CDR3 is TGTGCCAGCAGCTTAAGTTCGGCAGTCTACGGCACCGGGGAGCTGTTTTTT. It is translated as CASSLSSAVYGTGELFF.

The chain couples TRBV19 to TRBJ2-1, with 11 bases identical to TRBD2. The germline V gene encodes CDR1 LNHDA and CDR2 SQIVND (reference sequence). J gave up 3 bases and V 5 bases, and 6 bases lay outside the gene matches. The CDR3 runs 16 residues. The CDR3 sequence: CASSVAGGDFYNEQFF. CDR3 sequence (DNA): TGTGCCAGTAGTGTAGCGGGAGGGGATTTCTACAATGAGCAGTTCTTC.

This chain links TRBV2 with TRBJ1-1, with D tentatively TRBD1 (5 bases). V lost 6 bases to trimming and J lost 4 bases, with 9 bases between them. Germline V gene sequence: CDR1 SNHLY, CDR2 FYNNEI. The CDR3 has 12 amino acids. CDR3 in amino acids: CASRAGITEAFF. Here the CDR3 DNA reads TGTGCCAGCAGGGCAGGGATCACTGAAGCTTTCTTT.

The chain employs TRBV19 and TRBJ1-2, with 7 bases identical to TRBD1. Per germline, CDR1 LNHDA and CDR2 SQIVND (reference sequence). The junction had 10 bases not matched to a gene; V was cut back by 6 bases and J by 6 bases. There are 14 residues in the CDR3. The chain's CDR3 is CASSSRGGGNGYTF. The CDR3 region has the DNA TGTGCCAGTAGCTCAAGAGGAGGGGGCAATGGCTACACCTTC.

In this sample, this clone turned up once. This chain joins TRBV28 and TRBJ2-5; no clear D. Germline CDR1 MDHEN, CDR2 SYDVKM. V dropped 1 base and J dropped 5 bases, with 17 bases sitting between them. The CDR3 has 16 amino acids. The chain's CDR3 is CASSLFARLGLETQYF. The DNA for the CDR3 is TGTGCCAGCAGTTTATTTGCTCGTCTGGGTCTGGAGACCCAGTACTTC.

The V and J genes are TRBV15 and TRBJ2-1; perhaps TRBD2 as D (5 bases). The germline gives CDR1 LNHNV, CDR2 YYDKDF (reference sequence). The CDR3 totals 14 residues. The germline V and J ends were trimmed by 0 bases and 10 bases, with 13 bases remaining between them. This CDR3 is CATSREGKLGEQFF. DNA for the CDR3: TGTGCCACCAGCAGAGAAGGGAAACTAGGGGAGCAGTTCTTC. The full variable domain, rest sourced from reference TRBV15 and TRBJ2-1, is DAMVIQNPRYQVTQFGKPVTLSCSQTLNHNVMYWYQQKSSQAPKLLFHYYDKDFNNEADTPDNFQSRRPNTSFCFLDIRSPGLGDTAMYLCATSREGKLGEQFFGPGTRLTVL.

Of note for this clone: This sample includes further DNA sequences coding for the same CDR3. This chain connects TRBV5-1 to TRBJ2-3; the D is unclear. Trimming left V 3 bases short and J 0 bases short, with 5 bases between. CDR1 and CDR2 from the germline V gene are SGHRS and YFSETQ. The CDR3 is made up of 13 amino acids. The CDR3 nucleotides read TGCGCCAGCAGCTCTGACAGCACAGATACGCAGTATTTT. Translation gives CASSSDSTDTQYF.

The rearrangement joins TRBV28 to TRBJ2-7; 8 bases map to TRBD2. CDR1 MDHEN and CDR2 SYDVKM come from the germline V gene. V shed 7 bases, J shed 6 bases, and the junction held 11 bases outside the gene matches. The CDR3 extends over 14 amino acids. CDR3 in amino acids: CASTSPGGPGEQYF. DNA for the CDR3: TGTGCCAGCACTTCACCGGGAGGGCCAGGCGAGCAGTACTTC.

CDR3 in amino acids: CASSLEPGSYNEQFF. CDR3 DNA: TGTGCCAGCAGTTTGGAACCCGGGAGCTACAATGAGCAGTTCTTC. The rearrangement uses TRBV27 and TRBJ2-1; perhaps TRBD2 as D (6 bases). The V and J ends lost 3 bases and 3 bases respectively, with 12 bases between them. The germline CDR1 and CDR2 sequences are MNHEY and SMNVEV (reference sequence). This CDR3 spans 15 amino acids.

The V call is TRBV10-3, the J call TRBJ1-2; D not certain. The CDR3 totals 14 residues. Trimming took 3 bases from V and 3 from J, leaving 11 bases between them. Per the germline V gene, CDR1 is ENHRY and CDR2 is SYGVKD. The CDR3 reads CAISDPRADYGYTF. In DNA form, the CDR3 reads TGTGCCATCAGTGACCCTCGAGCCGACTATGGCTACACCTTC.

V is TRBV28 and J is TRBJ1-2; D gene unclear. CDR1 is MDHEN, CDR2 SYDVKM, per germline. Between the trimmed V and J ends, which lost 4 bases and 6 bases, there was a span of 12 bases. The CDR3 runs 13 residues. The CDR3 coding sequence is TGTGCCAGCAGTTCTTCCGAAGGAGATGGCTACACCTTC. Translating gives CASSSSEGDGYTF.

This clone was detected a few times. This sequence joins TRBV15 and TRBJ1-4, with D maybe TRBD1 (5 bases). The germline gives CDR1 LNHNV, CDR2 YYDKDF (reference sequence). This CDR3 comprises 16 residues. Trimming pared 1 base from V and 8 bases from J, leaving 17 bases between. The CDR3 DNA is TGTGCCACCAGCAGAGGGGGGTTTAGGGATCGAGAAAAACTGTTTTTT. Amino acid sequence: CATSRGGFRDREKLFF.

This sequence joins TRBV28 and TRBJ2-7; no definite D call. V lost 3 bases and J 3 bases, leaving 6 bases between the germline ends. This CDR3 is 12 amino acids long. Germline CDR1 reads MDHEN; CDR2 reads SYDVKM. The CDR3 region has the DNA TGTGCCAGCAGTTTGGCCTTCTACGAGCAGTACTTC. Translating it yields CASSLAFYEQYF.

As concerns this clone: Other DNA sequences in the sample encode the same CDR3. This chain uses TRBV18 with TRBJ1-2; 10 bases are shared with TRBD1. V lost 3 bases and J lost 3; bases outside the gene matches: 4. Looked up from germline, CDR1 is KGHSH and CDR2 is LQKENI. The CDR3 is made up of 15 amino acids. The CDR3 bases are TGTGCCAGCTCACCGGGACAGGGGACGTACTATGGCTACACCTTC. It is translated as CASSPGQGTYYGYTF. The complete variable domain, with remaining parts taken from reference TRBV18 and TRBJ1-2, reads NAGVMQNPRHLVRRRGQEARLRCSPMKGHSHVYWYRQLPEEGLKFMVYLQKENIIDESGMPKERFSAEFPKEGPSILRIQQVVRGDSAAYFCASSPGQGTYYGYTFGSGTRLTVV.

A single count supports this clone. The chain employs TRBV7-9 and TRBJ1-3; D might be TRBD1 (5 bases). The CDR3 is made up of 16 amino acids. The germline V gene encodes CDR1 SEHNR and CDR2 FQNEAQ (reference sequence). Trimming left V 2 bases short and J 0 bases short, with 11 bases between. The CDR3 coding sequence is TGTGCCAGCAGCTTATGGGGACCTCCCTCTGGAAACACCATATATTTT. Translated, it gives CASSLWGPPSGNTIYF.